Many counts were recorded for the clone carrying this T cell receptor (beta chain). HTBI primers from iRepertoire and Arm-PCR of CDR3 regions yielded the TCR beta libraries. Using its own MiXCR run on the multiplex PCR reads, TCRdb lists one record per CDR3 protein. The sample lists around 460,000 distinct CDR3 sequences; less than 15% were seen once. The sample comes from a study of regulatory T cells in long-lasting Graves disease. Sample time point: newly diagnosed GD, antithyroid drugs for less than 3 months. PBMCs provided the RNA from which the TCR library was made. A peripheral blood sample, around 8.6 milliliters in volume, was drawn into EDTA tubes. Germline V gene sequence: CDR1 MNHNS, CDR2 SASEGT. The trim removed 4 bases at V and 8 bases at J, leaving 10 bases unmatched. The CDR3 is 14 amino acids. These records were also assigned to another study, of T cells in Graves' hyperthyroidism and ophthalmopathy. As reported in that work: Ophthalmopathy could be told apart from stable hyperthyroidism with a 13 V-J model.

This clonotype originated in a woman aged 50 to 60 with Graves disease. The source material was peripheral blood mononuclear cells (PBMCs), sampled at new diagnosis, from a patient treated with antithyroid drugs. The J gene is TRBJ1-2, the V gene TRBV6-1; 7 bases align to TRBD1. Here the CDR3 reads CASSVNRGWYGYTF. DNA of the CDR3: TGTGCCAGCAGTGTGAACAGGGGCTGGTACGGCTACACCTTC.